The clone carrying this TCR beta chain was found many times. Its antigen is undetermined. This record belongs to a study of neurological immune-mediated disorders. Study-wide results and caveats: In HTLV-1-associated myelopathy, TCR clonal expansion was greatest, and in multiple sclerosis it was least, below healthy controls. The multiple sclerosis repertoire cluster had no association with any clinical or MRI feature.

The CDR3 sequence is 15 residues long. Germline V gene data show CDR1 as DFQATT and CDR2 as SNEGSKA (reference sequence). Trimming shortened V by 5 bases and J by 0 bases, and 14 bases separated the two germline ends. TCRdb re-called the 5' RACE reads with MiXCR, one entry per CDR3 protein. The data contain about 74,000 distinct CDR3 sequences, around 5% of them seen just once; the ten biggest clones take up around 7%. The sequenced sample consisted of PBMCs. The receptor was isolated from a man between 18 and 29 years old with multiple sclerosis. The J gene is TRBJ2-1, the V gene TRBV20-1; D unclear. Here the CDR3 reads CSALYAISSYNEQFF. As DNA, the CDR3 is TGCAGTGCTCTGTATGCAATTAGCTCCTACAATGAGCAGTTCTTC.